This TCR beta chain is drawn from a study of cytomegalovirus exposure and HLA in healthy donors. This clone was detected a few times. Germline V gene data show CDR1 as SGHTS and CDR2 as YDEGEE. The CDR3 covers 18 residues. V dropped 0 bases and J dropped 4; count of bases not matched to a gene: 13. This PCR relied on a set of 60 Vbeta primers and 13 Jbeta primers. Clones were read by immunoSEQ multiplex PCR, and TCRdb kept only the in-frame ones, dropping some. Among about 150,000 clones, 79% were seen once, and the ten largest hold about 5.9%. This TCR was sampled from a man aged 50-60 years in good health and CMV-seropositive. The sequencing input was PBMCs. The chain combines TRBV5-8 with TRBJ1-5; 7 bases agree with TRBD1. CDR3 sequence reads: CASSLALTGLPTNQPQHF. CDR3 nucleotide sequence: TGTGCCAGCAGCTTGGCCTTGACAGGGCTCCCAACAAATCAGCCCCAGCATTTT.